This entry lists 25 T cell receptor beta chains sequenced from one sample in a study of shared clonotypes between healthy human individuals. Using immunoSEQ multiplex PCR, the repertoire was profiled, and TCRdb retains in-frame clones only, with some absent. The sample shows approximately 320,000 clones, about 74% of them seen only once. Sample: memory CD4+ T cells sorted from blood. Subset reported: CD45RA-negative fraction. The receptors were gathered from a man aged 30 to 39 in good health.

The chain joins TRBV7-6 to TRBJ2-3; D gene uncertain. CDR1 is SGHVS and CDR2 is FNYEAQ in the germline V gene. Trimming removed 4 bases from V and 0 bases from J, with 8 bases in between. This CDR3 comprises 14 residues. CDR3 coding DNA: TGTGCCAGCAGCTCCGGGCCAAGCACAGATACGCAGTATTTT. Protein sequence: CASSSGPSTDTQYF.

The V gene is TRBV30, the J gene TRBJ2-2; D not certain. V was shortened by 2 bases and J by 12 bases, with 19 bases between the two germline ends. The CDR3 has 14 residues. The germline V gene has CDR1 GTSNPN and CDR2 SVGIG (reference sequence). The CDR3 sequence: CAWSMGTDGPKLFF. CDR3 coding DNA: TGTGCCTGGAGTATGGGAACCGACGGTCCGAAGCTGTTTTTT.

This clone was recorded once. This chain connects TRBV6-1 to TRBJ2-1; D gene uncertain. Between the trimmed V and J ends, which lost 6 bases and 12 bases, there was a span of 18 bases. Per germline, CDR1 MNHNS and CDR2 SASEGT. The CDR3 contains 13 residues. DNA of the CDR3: TGTGCCAGCAGAGATAATCGTGGCCTTGGGCAGTTCTTC. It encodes CASRDNRGLGQFF.

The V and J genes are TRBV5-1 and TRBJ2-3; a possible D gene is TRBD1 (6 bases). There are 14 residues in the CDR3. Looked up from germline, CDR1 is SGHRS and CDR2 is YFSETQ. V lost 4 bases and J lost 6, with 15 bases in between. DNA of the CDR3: TGCGCCAGCAGCGGTGGGACAAGTCTGGATACGCAGTATTTT. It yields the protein CASSGGTSLDTQYF.

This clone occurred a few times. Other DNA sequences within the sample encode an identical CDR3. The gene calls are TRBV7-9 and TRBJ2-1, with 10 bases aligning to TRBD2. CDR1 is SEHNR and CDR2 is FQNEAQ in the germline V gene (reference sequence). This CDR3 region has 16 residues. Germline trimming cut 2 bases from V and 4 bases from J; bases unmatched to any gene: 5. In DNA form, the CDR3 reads TGTGCCAGCAGCTTATGGCTAGCGGGAGAGTACAATGAGCAGTTCTTC. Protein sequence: CASSLWLAGEYNEQFF.

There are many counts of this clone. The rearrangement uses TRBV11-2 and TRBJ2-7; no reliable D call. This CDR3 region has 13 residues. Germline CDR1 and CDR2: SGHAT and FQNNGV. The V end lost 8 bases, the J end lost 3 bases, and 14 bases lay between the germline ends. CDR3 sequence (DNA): TGTGCCAGCGGCAAGGCTCAGCTCTACGAGCAGTACTTC. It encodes CASGKAQLYEQYF.

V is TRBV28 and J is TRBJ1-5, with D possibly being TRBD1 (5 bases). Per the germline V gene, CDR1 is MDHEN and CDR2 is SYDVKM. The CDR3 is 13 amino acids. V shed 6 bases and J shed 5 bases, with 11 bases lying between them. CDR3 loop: CASRWGRDQPQHF. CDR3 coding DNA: TGTGCCAGCAGATGGGGCAGGGATCAGCCCCAGCATTTT.

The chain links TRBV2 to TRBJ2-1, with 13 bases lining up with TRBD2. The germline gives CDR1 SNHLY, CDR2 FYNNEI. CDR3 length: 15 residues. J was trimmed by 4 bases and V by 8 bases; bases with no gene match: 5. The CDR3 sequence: CASRGTSGVYNEQFF. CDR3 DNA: TGTGCCAGCCGAGGGACTAGCGGGGTTTACAATGAGCAGTTCTTC. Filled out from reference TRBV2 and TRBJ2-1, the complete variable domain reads EPEVTQTPSHQVTQMGQEVILRCVPISNHLYFYWYRQILGQKVEFLVSFYNNEISEKSEIFDDQFSVERPDGSNFTLKIRSTKLEDSAMYFCASRGTSGVYNEQFFGPGTRLTVL.

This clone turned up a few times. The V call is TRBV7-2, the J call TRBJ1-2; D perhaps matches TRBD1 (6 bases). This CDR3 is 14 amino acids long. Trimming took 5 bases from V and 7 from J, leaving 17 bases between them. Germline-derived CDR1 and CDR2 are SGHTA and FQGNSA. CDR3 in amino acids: CASSAARTGPGYTF. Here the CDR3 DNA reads TGTGCCAGCAGCGCCGCCCGAACAGGGCCTGGCTACACCTTC.

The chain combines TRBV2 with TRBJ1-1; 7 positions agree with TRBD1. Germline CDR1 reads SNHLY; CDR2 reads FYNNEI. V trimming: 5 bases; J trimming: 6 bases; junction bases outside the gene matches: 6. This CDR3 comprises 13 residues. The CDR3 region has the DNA TGTGCCAGCAGTTCAAGGGGGCGAGCTGAAGCTTTCTTT. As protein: CASSSRGRAEAFF.

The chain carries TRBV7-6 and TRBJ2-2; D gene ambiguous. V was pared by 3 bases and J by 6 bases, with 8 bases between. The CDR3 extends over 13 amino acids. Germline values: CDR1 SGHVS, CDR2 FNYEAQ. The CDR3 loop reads CASSFRSSGELFF. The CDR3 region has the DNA TGTGCCAGCAGCTTTCGGTCCTCCGGGGAGCTGTTTTTT.

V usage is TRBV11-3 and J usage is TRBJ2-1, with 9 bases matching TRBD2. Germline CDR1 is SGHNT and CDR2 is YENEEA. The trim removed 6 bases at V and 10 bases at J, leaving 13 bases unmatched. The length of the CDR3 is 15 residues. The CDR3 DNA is TGTGCCAGCAGTCCCCTAGCGGGGTCTGGGGGGGAGCAGTTCTTC. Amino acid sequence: CASSPLAGSGGEQFF.

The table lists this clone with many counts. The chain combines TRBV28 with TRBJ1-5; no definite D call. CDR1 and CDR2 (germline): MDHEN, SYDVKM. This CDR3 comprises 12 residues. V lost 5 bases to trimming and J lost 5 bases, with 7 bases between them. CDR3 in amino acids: CASSDVYQPQHF. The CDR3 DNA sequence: TGTGCCAGCAGTGACGTTTATCAGCCCCAGCATTTT.

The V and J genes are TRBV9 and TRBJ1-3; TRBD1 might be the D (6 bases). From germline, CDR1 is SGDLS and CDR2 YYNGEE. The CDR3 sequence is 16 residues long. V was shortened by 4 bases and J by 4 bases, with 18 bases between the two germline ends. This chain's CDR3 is CASSPTGGAIGNTIYF. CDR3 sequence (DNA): TGTGCCAGCAGCCCAACCGGGGGGGCAATAGGAAACACCATATATTTT.

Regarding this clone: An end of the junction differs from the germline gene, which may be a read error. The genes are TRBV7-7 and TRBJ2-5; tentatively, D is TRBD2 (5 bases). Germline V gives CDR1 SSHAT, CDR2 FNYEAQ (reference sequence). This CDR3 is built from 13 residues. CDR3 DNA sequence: TGTGCTAGCAGCGGCGGTGGGGTAGAGACCCAGTACTTC. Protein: CASSGGGVETQYF. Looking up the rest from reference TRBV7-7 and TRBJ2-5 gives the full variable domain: GAGVSQSPRYKVTKRGQDVTLRCDPISSHATLYWYQQALGQGPEFLTYFNYEAQPDKSGLPSDRFSAERPEGSISTLTIQRTEQRDSAMYRCASSGGGVETQYFGPGTRLLVL.

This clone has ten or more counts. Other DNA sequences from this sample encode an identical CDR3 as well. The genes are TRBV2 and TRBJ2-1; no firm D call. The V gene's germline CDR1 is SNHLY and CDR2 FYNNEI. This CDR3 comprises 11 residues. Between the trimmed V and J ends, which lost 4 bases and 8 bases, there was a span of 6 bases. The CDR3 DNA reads TGTGCCAGCAGTGTTCTCCATGAGCAGTTCTTC. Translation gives CASSVLHEQFF.

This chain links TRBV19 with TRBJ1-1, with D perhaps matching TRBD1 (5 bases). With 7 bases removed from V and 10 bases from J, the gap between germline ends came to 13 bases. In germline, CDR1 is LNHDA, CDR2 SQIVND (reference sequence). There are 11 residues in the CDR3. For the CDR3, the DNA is TGTGCCAGTACGAAGGGGCCTACAGCTTTCTTT. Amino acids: CASTKGPTAFF. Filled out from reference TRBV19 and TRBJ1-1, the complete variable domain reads DGGITQSPKYLFRKEGQNVTLSCEQNLNHDAMYWYRQDPGQGLRLIYYSQIVNDFQKGDIAEGYSVSREKKESFPLTVTSAQKNPTAFYLCASTKGPTAFFGQGTRLTVV.

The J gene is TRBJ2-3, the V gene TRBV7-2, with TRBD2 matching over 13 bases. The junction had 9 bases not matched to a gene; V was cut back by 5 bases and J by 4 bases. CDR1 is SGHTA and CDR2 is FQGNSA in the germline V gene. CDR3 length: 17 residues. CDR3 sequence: CASSDRLAGGKADTQYF. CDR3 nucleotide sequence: TGTGCCAGCAGCGATCGACTAGCGGGGGGAAAGGCAGATACGCAGTATTTT.

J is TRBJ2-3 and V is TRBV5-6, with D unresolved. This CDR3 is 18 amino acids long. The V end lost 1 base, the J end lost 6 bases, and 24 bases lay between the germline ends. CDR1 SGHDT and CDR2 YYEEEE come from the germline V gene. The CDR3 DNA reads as TGTGCCAGCAGCTTGAAGTTGACGGTCGACGAGGTGGGGGATACGCAGTATTTT. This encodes CASSLKLTVDEVGDTQYF.

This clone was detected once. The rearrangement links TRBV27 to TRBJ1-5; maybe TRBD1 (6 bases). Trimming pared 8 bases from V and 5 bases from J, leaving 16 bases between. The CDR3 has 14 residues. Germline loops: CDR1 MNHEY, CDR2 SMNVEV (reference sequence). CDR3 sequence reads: CASRGGDIDQPQHF. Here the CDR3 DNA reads TGTGCCAGCCGAGGAGGGGACATCGATCAGCCCCAGCATTTT.

CDR3 amino acids: CASSPMRTEAFF. Written as DNA, the CDR3 is TGTGCCAGCTCACCAATGCGCACTGAAGCTTTCTTT. This sequence joins TRBV18 and TRBJ1-1; no firm D call. Germline V lookup: CDR1 KGHSH, CDR2 LQKENI. CDR3 size: 12 residues. The V gene lost 2 bases and the J gene lost 4 bases, with 5 bases spanning the gap. The variable domain in full, completed from reference TRBV18 and TRBJ1-1, reads NAGVMQNPRHLVRRRGQEARLRCSPMKGHSHVYWYRQLPEEGLKFMVYLQKENIIDESGMPKERFSAEFPKEGPSILRIQQVVRGDSAAYFCASSPMRTEAFFGQGTRLTVV.

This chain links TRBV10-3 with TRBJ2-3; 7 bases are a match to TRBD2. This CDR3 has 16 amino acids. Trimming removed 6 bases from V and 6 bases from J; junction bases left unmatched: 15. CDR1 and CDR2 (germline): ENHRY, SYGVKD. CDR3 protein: CAISALRGGPRDTQYF. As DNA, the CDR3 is TGTGCCATCAGCGCCCTCCGGGGAGGGCCTCGGGATACGCAGTATTTT.

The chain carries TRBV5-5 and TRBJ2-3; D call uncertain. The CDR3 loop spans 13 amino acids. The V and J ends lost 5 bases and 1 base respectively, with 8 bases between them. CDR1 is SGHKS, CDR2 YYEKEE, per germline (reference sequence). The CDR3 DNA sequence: TGTGCCAGCAGTAGAGTAGGCACAGATACGCAGTATTTT. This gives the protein CASSRVGTDTQYF.

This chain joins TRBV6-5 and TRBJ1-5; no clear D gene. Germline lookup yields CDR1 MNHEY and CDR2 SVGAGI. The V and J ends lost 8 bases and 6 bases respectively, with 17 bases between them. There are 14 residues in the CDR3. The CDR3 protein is CASRGSSTAQPQHF. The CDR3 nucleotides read TGTGCCAGCCGAGGGAGTTCTACCGCTCAGCCCCAGCATTTT.

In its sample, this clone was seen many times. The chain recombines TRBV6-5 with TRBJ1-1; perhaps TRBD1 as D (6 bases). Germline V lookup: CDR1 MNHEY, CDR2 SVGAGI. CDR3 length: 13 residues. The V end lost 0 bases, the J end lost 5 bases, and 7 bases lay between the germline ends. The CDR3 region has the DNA TGTGCCAGCAGTTACTCAGGGGGGACTGAAGCTTTCTTT. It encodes CASSYSGGTEAFF.